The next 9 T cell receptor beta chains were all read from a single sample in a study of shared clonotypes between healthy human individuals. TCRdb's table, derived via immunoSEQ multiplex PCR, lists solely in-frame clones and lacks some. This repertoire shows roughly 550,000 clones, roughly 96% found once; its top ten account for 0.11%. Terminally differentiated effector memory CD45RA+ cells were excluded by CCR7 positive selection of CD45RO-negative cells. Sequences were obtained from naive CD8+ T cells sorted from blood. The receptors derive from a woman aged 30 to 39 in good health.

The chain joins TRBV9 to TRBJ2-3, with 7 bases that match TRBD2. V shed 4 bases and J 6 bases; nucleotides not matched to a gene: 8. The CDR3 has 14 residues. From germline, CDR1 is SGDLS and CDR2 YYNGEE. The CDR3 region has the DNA TGTGCCAGCAGCAGCAGGGAGGGAGAGGATACGCAGTATTTT. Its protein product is CASSSREGEDTQYF.

DNA of the CDR3: TGTGCCAGCAGCTTGGCATGGGGGATCTCTGGAAACACCATATATTTT. Translation gives CASSLAWGISGNTIYF. The chain has TRBV5-6 and TRBJ1-3; tentatively, D is TRBD1 (5 bases). This CDR3 spans 16 amino acids. V was trimmed by 0 bases and J by 0 bases, leaving 10 bases between them. CDR1 SGHDT and CDR2 YYEEEE come from the germline V gene.

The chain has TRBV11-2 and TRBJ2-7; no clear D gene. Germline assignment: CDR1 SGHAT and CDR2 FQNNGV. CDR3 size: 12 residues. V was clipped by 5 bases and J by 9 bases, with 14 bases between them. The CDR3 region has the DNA TGTGCCAGCAGCCATTACGAGCGACCGCAGTACTTC. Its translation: CASSHYERPQYF.

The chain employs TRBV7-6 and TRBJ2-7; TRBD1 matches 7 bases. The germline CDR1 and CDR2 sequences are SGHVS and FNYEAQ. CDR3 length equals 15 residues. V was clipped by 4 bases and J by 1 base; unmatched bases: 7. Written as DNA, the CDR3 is TGTGCCAGCAGCTCATGGACAGGTCGATCCTACGAGCAGTACTTC. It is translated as CASSSWTGRSYEQYF.

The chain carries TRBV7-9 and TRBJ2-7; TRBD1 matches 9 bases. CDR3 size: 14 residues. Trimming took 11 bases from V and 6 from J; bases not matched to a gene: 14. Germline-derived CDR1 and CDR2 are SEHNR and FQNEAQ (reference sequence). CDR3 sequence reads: CALIPWDRVSEQYF. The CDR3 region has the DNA TGTGCCCTAATACCGTGGGACAGGGTAAGCGAGCAGTACTTC.

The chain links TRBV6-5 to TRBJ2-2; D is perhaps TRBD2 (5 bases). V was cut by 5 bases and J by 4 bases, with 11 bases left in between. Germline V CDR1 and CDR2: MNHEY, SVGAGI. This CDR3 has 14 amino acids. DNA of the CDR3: TGTGCCAGCAGTCCGATAGCGCCCACCGGGGAGCTGTTTTTT. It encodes CASSPIAPTGELFF.

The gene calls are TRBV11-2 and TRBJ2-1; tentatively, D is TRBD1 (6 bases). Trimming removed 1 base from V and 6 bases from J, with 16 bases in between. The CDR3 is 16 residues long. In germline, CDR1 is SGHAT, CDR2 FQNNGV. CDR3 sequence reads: CASSLARQGFSNEQFF. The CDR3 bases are TGTGCCAGCAGCTTAGCTCGGCAGGGGTTTAGCAATGAGCAGTTCTTC.

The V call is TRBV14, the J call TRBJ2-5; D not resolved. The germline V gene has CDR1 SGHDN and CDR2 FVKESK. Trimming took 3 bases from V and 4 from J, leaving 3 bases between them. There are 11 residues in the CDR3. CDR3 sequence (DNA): TGTGCCAGCAGCCACGGAGAGACCCAGTACTTC. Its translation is CASSHGETQYF.

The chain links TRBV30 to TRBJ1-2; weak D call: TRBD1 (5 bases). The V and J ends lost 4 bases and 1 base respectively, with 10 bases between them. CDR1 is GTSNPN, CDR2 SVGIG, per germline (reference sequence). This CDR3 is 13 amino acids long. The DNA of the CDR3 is TGTGCCTGGACCCTGGGGGATAACTATGGCTACACCTTC. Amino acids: CAWTLGDNYGYTF.